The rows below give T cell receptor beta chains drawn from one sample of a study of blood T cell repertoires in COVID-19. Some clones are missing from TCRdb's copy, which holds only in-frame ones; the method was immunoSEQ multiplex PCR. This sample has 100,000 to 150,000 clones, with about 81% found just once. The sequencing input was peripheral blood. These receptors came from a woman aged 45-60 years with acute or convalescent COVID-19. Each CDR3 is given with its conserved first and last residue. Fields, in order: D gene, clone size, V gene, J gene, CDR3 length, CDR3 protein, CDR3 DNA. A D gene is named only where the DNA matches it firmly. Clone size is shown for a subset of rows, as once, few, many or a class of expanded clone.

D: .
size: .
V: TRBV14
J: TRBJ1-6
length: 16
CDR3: CASRSTGSTGGSPLHF
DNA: TGTGCCAGCAGGTCAACCGGATCCACCGGAGGTTCACCCCTCCACTTT

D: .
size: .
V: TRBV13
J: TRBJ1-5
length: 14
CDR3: CASSSQGGNQPQHF
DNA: TGTGCCAGCAGCTCACAGGGTGGCAATCAGCCCCAGCATTTT

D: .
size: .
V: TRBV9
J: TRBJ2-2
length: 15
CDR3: CASSVESYGGGELFF
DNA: TGTGCCAGCAGCGTAGAGAGTTACGGGGGCGGGGAGCTGTTTTTT

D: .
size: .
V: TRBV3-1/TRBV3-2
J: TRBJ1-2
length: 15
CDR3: CASSHLSYGGYGYTF
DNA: TGTGCCAGCAGCCACCTCAGTTATGGTGGCTATGGCTACACCTTC

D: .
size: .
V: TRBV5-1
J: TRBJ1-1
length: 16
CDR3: CASKPAGTKMNTEAFF
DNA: TGCGCCAGCAAACCCGCCGGTACCAAGATGAACACTGAAGCTTTCTTT

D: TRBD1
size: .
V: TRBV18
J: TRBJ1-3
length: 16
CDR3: CASSPFGTGKGNTIYF
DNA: TGTGCCAGCTCTCCCTTTGGGACAGGGAAAGGAAACACCATATATTTT

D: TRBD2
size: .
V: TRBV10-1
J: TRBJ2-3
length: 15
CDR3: CASSERSSGADTQYF
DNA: TGCGCCAGCAGTGAGAGGTCTAGCGGGGCAGATACGCAGTATTTT

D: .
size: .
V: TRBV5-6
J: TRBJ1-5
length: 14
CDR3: CASSLASDRSPQHF
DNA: TGTGCCAGCAGCTTGGCCAGCGACAGGAGTCCCCAGCATTTT

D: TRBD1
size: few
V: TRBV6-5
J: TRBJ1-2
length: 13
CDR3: CASSFDRGGGYTF
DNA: TGTGCCAGCAGTTTCGACAGGGGAGGAGGCTACACCTTC

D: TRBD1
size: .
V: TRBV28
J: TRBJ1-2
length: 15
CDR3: CASRRQGGGDYGYTF
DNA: TGTGCCAGCAGACGGCAAGGAGGGGGCGACTATGGCTACACCTTC

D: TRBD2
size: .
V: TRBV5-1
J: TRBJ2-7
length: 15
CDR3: CASSLVSSGYYEQYF
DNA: TGCGCCAGCAGCTTGGTCTCTAGCGGTTACTACGAGCAGTACTTC

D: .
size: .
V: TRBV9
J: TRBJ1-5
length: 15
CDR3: CASSVGGGGNQPQHF
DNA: TGTGCCAGCAGCGTAGGAGGGGGAGGGAATCAGCCCCAGCATTTT

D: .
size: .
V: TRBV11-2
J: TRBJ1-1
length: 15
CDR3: CASRGGRQMNTEAFF
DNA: TGTGCCAGCAGGGGAGGACGACAGATGAACACTGAAGCTTTCTTT

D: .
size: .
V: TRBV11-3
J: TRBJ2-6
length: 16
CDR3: CASSASQVSGANVLTF
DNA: TGTGCCAGCAGCGCCTCCCAGGTCTCTGGGGCCAACGTCCTGACTTTC

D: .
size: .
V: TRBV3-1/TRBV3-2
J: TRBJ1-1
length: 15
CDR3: CASSQAGGENTEAFF
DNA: TGTGCCAGCAGCCAAGCCGGGGGGGAGAACACTGAAGCTTTCTTT

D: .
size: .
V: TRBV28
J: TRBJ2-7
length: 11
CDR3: CASTRSYEQYF
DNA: TGTGCCAGCACGCGGTCCTACGAGCAGTACTTC

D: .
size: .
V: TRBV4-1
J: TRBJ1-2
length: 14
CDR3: CASSQDRSNYGYTF
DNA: TGCGCCAGCAGCCAAGATCGGTCGAACTATGGCTACACCTTC

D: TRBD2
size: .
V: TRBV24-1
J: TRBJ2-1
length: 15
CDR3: CATRAGGRSYNEQFF
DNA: TGTGCCACCAGGGCGGGAGGGCGGTCCTACAATGAGCAGTTCTTC

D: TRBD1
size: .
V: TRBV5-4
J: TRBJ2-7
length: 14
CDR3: CASSLTGGGNEQYF
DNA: TGTGCCAGCAGCCTCACAGGGGGCGGAAACGAGCAGTACTTC

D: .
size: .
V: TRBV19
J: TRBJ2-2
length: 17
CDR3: CASSNPLLTANTGELFF
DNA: TGTGCCAGTAGTAACCCCCTCCTCACAGCGAACACCGGGGAGCTGTTTTTT

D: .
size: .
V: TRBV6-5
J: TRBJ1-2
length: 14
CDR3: CAARRVGTNYGYTF
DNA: TGTGCCGCCCGGAGGGTGGGGACTAACTATGGCTACACCTTC

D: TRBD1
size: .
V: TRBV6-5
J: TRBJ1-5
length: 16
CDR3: CASSSRGQSGVQPQHF
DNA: TGTGCCAGCAGTTCCAGGGGGCAGTCGGGTGTTCAGCCCCAGCATTTT

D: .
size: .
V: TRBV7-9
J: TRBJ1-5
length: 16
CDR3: CASSPTGSGGNQPQHF
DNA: TGTGCCAGCAGCCCTACAGGGAGTGGAGGCAATCAGCCCCAGCATTTT

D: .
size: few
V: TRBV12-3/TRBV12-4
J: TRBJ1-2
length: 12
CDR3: CASSFSSSGYTF
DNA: TGTGCCAGCAGTTTTTCGTCTTCTGGCTACACCTTC

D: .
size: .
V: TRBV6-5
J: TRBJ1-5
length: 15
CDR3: CARGEWDKSGQPQHF
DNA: TGTGCCAGGGGGGAGTGGGACAAATCGGGTCAGCCCCAGCATTTT

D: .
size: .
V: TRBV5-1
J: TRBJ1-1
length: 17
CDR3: CASSELSGGGFNTEAFF
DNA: TGCGCCAGCAGCGAACTAAGTGGGGGGGGATTCAACACTGAAGCTTTCTTT

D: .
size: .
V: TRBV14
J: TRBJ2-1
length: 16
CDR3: CASSQAHGFSYNEQFF
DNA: TGTGCCAGCAGCCAAGCCCACGGGTTCTCCTACAATGAGCAGTTCTTC

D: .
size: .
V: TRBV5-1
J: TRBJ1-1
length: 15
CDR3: CASRIGANMNTEAFF
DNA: TGCGCCAGCAGGATTGGGGCCAACATGAACACTGAAGCTTTCTTT

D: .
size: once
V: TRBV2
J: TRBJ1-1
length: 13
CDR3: CASSEGPGTEAFF
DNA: TGTGCCAGCAGTGAAGGACCGGGCACTGAAGCTTTCTTT

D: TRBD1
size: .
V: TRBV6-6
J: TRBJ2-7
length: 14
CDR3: CASSVPGQGYEQYF
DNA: TGTGCCAGCAGTGTACCGGGACAGGGCTACGAGCAGTACTTC

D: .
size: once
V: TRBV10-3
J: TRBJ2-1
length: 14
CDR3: CAIRPGLSYNEQFF
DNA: TGTGCCATCAGGCCGGGACTCTCCTACAATGAGCAGTTCTTC

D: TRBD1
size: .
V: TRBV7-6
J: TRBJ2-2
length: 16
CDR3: CASSLWDREAIGELFF
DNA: TGTGCCAGCAGCTTATGGGACAGGGAAGCAATCGGGGAGCTGTTTTTT

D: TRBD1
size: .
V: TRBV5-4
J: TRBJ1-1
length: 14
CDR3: CASSLQGARTEAFF
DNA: TGTGCCAGCAGCTTACAGGGGGCCAGGACTGAAGCTTTCTTT

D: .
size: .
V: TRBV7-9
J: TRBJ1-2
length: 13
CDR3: CASSSGQGYGYTF
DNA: TGTGCCAGCAGCTCCGGCCAGGGCTATGGCTACACCTTC

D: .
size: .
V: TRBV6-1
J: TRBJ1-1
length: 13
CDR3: CASISGQNTEAFF
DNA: TGTGCCAGCATTTCGGGACAGAACACTGAAGCTTTCTTT

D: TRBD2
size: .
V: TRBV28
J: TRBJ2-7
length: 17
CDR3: CASETPGLAGNSYEQYF
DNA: TGTGCCAGCGAGACACCGGGACTAGCGGGGAACTCCTACGAGCAGTACTTC

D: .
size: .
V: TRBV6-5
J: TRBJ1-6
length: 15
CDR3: CASSPTHRVWSPLHF
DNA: TGTGCCAGCAGTCCCACTCACAGGGTTTGGTCACCCCTCCACTTT

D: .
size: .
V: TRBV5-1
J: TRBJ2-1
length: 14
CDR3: CASSHTGGGDEQFF
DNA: TGCGCCAGCAGCCACACGGGGGGCGGGGATGAGCAGTTCTTC

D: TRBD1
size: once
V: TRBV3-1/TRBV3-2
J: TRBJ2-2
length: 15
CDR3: CASRLTGVNTGELFF
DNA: TGTGCCAGCAGGTTAACAGGGGTGAACACCGGGGAGCTGTTTTTT

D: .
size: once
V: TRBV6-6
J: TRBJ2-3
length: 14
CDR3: CASNPGGPKDTQYF
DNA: TGTGCCAGCAACCCGGGGGGCCCCAAAGATACGCAGTATTTT

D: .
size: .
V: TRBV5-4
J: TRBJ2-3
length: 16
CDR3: CASSLKAVASTDTQYF
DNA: TGTGCCAGCAGCTTGAAGGCGGTAGCTAGCACAGATACGCAGTATTTT

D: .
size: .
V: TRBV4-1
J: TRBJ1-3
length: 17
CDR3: CASSQKDQKGSGNTIYF
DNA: TGCGCCAGCAGCCAAAAGGACCAAAAGGGGTCTGGAAACACCATATATTTT

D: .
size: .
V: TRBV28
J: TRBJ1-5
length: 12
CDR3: CASMVVNQPQHF
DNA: TGTGCCAGCATGGTAGTCAATCAGCCCCAGCATTTT

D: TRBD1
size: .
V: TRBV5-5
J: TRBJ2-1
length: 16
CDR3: CASSLPGGASYNEQFF
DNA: TGTGCCAGCAGCTTGCCAGGGGGCGCCTCCTACAATGAGCAGTTCTTC

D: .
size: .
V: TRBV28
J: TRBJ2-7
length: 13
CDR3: CASIRTDTYEQYF
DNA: TGTGCCAGCATCCGGACGGACACCTACGAGCAGTACTTC

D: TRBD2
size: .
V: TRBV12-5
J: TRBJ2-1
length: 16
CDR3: CASGLGAGGFYNEQFF
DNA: TGTGCTAGTGGTTTGGGAGCGGGAGGCTTCTACAATGAGCAGTTCTTC

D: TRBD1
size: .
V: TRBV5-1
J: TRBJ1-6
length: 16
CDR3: CASSETGGAYNSPLHF
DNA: TGCGCCAGCAGCGAAACAGGGGGCGCGTATAATTCACCCCTCCACTTT

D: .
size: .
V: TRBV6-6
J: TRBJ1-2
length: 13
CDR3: CASSYGLDYGYTF
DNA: TGTGCCAGCAGTTACGGGCTGGACTATGGCTACACCTTC

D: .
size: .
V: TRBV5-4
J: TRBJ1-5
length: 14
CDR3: CAYKGRDLSQPQHF
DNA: TGTGCCTATAAGGGCAGGGATTTAAGTCAGCCCCAGCATTTT

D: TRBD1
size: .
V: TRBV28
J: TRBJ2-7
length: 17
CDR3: CASSSPGTGTVDYEQYF
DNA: TGTGCCAGCAGTTCTCCCGGGACAGGGACGGTAGACTACGAGCAGTACTTC

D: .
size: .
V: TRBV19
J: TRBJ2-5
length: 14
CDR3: CASSIAGIQETQYF
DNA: TGTGCCAGTAGTATAGCCGGGATCCAAGAGACCCAGTACTTC

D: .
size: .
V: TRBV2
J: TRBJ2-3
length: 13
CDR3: CASSEALGRGQYF
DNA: TGTGCCAGCAGTGAAGCGCTGGGCAGGGGGCAGTATTTT

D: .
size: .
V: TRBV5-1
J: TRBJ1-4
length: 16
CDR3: CASSLGGTATNEKLFF
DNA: TGCGCCAGCAGCTTGGGCGGGACCGCAACTAATGAAAAACTGTTTTTT

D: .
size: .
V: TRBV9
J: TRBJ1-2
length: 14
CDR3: CASSPPEGFYGYTF
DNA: TGTGCCAGCAGCCCCCCGGAGGGCTTCTATGGCTACACCTTC

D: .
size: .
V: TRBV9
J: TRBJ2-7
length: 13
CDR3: CASSVDRYSEQYF
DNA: TGTGCCAGCAGCGTAGATCGGTACTCCGAGCAGTACTTC

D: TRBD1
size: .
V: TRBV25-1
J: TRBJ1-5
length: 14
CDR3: CASSGRQGNQPQHF
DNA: TGTGCCAGCAGTGGTCGACAGGGGAATCAGCCCCAGCATTTT

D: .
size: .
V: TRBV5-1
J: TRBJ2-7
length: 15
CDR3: CASKLGSSGSYEQYF
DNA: TGCGCCAGCAAGCTCGGGAGTTCGGGATCCTACGAGCAGTACTTC

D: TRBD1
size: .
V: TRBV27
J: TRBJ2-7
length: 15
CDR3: CATKTTGQSSYEQYF
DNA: TGTGCCACTAAAACCACGGGACAGAGCTCCTACGAGCAGTACTTC

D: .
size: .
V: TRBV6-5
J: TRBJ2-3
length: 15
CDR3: CASSLGGASTDTQYF
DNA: TGTGCCAGCTCCTTAGGTGGGGCTAGCACAGATACGCAGTATTTT